The T cell receptor (beta chain) described here comes from a study of cytomegalovirus exposure and HLA in healthy donors. This CDR3 contains 16 residues. Germline V gene lookup returns CDR1 LGHNA and CDR2 YSLEER. V lost 3 bases and J lost 7; bases outside the gene matches: 8. 13 Jbeta primers and 60 Vbeta primers were used for the PCR. Here immunoSEQ multiplex PCR was the method, and the copy in TCRdb shows in-frame clones only, minus some. The profile shows around 58,000 clones, 77% of them singletons. The chain has TRBV4-3 and TRBJ2-1; the match to TRBD1 covers 11 bases. This receptor was obtained from a female donor in good health and CMV-seronegative. The sequenced material came from PBMCs. The CDR3 region is CASSQTPGQGGNEQFF. DNA of the CDR3: TGCGCCAGCAGCCAGACACCGGGACAGGGGGGGAATGAGCAGTTCTTC.